Detailed here is one T cell receptor beta chain. The antigen is unknown. This sample includes further DNA sequences coding for the same CDR3. These data originate in a study of cytomegalovirus exposure and HLA in healthy donors. Study-wide findings and caveats: Most CMV-associated TCR beta chains appeared HLA-restricted in a later analysis.

The study ran its PCR with 60 Vbeta and 13 Jbeta primers. TCRdb keeps only in-frame clones here, not all; method: immunoSEQ multiplex PCR. The sample gives around 140,000 clones, about 78% of which show up once; approximately 4.2% is in the top ten. This sequence originates from a man in his fifties in good health and CMV-seropositive. Sequencing used PBMCs.

The CDR3 DNA reads as TGTGCCAGTAGCCCGGGTTCGGTCGGCTACACCTTC. Its translation: CASSPGSVGYTF. This chain connects TRBV6-1 to TRBJ1-2, with D hard to call. CDR3 length: 12 residues. Trimming removed 9 bases at V and 8 bases at J, with 16 bases between. Per germline, CDR1 MNHNS and CDR2 SASEGT.